The 21 T cell receptor beta chains below all came from one sample that was sequenced in a study of type 1 and type 2 diabetes patients. Amplification started from genomic DNA. Amplification of the beta chain CDR3 used 30 forward and 13 reverse multiplex primers. TCRdb recomputed calls from the multiplex PCR reads with MiXCR, one row per CDR3 protein. The sample yields fewer than 350,000 distinct CDR3 sequences, over 45% seen once. The sequenced sample consisted of peripheral blood mononuclear cells (PBMCs). All receptors come from a man in his late teens or twenties with type 2 diabetes.

As concerns this clonotype: A junction boundary mismatches the germline segment, possibly from a read error. V usage is TRBV7-7 and J usage is TRBJ2-3; 9 bases align to TRBD2. The CDR3 spans 16 residues. Germline assignment: CDR1 SSHAT and CDR2 FNYEAQ (reference sequence). CDR3 nucleotide sequence: TGTGCTAGCAGCTTAGTAGCGGGAGACGGGGCAGATACGCAGTATTTT. Its translation is CASSLVAGDGADTQYF.

This chain connects TRBV7-9 to TRBJ2-1; 8 bases match TRBD1. The CDR3 is 15 residues long. Per the germline V gene, CDR1 is SEHNR and CDR2 is FQNEAQ (reference sequence). Trimming removed 5 bases from V and 6 bases from J; junction bases left unmatched: 9. The CDR3 nucleotides read TGTGCCAGCAGCGCAAGGACAGGGTCGGGCAATGAGCAGTTCTTC. Protein product: CASSARTGSGNEQFF.

This clonotype appeared many times. The rearrangement joins TRBV24-1 to TRBJ1-2; no reliable D call. Looked up from germline, CDR1 is KGHDR and CDR2 is SFDVKD. Trimming took off 1 base at V and 6 bases at J, with 2 bases between the two ends. The CDR3 runs to 11 residues. The CDR3 region is CATSDLNGYTF. CDR3 DNA: TGTGCCACCAGTGATTTAAATGGCTACACCTTC.

This clonotype was recorded a few times. The V gene is TRBV10-2, the J gene TRBJ1-1; D ambiguous. Trimming shortened V by 0 bases and J by 10 bases, and 18 bases separated the two germline ends. The germline V gene has CDR1 WSHSY and CDR2 SAAADI. This CDR3 comprises 15 residues. The CDR3 DNA reads as TGCGCCAGCAGTGAGTCCTTACGGTACCCAGCCGGAGCTTTCTTT. Residues: CASSESLRYPAGAFF.

This clonotype was counted only a few times. The rearrangement joins TRBV13 to TRBJ2-7, with 9 bases matching TRBD1. The CDR3 covers 16 residues. CDR1 and CDR2 from the germline V gene are PRHDT and FYEKMQ (reference sequence). Germline trimming cut 4 bases from V and 4 bases from J; bases unmatched to any gene: 11. The CDR3 DNA is TGTGCCAGCAGCTCGCTCCGGGACAGGGAAGCTTACGAGCAGTACTTC. This codes for CASSSLRDREAYEQYF.

The chain uses TRBV6-5 and TRBJ1-5; D unclear. This CDR3 has 15 amino acids. Trimming took off 6 bases at V and 2 bases at J, with 14 bases between the two ends. The germline gives CDR1 MNHEY, CDR2 SVGAGI. CDR3 in amino acids: CASRGSVRGNQPQHF. For the CDR3, the DNA is TGTGCCAGCAGGGGATCAGTGCGAGGCAATCAGCCCCAGCATTTT.

The CDR3, as DNA: TGCGCCAGCAGTGGGAGTCAGGGCCACGAGCAGTACTTC. It translates to CASSGSQGHEQYF. The genes are TRBV10-1 and TRBJ2-7, with D possibly matching TRBD1 (5 bases). V was clipped by 4 bases and J by 5 bases, with 12 bases between them. The CDR3 sequence is 13 residues long. CDR1 is WNHNN, CDR2 SYGVQD, per germline (reference sequence).

About this clonotype itself: A read error may explain this, as a much larger clone is one base away. Likely a read error: the CDR3 ends without its conserved phenylalanine or tryptophan. CDR3 bases: TGTGCCAGCAGTGCGCGAGCGAACACTGAAGCTTTCCTT. Translating gives CASSARANTEAFL. The chain carries TRBV6-6 and TRBJ1-1; no clear D gene. Trimming removed 5 bases at V and 1 base at J, with 8 bases between. This CDR3 has 13 residues. The V gene's germline CDR1 is MNHNY and CDR2 SVGAGI (reference sequence).

In its sample, this clonotype was seen a few times. The chain is built from TRBV28 and TRBJ1-2; TRBD1 is a possible D gene (6 bases). Between the trimmed V and J ends, which lost 4 bases and 3 bases, there was a span of 15 bases. Germline assignment: CDR1 MDHEN and CDR2 SYDVKM. The CDR3 extends over 15 amino acids. The CDR3 nucleotides are TGTGCCAGCAGTTCCCCTATCGAGGGGGACTATGGCTACACCTTC. Translated: CASSSPIEGDYGYTF.

A word on this clonotype: At one boundary the junction diverges from the germline segment, which might be a read error. The V call is TRBV15, the J call TRBJ1-1, with a tentative D call TRBD1 (6 bases). This CDR3 has 14 residues. CDR1 is LNHNV and CDR2 is YYDKDF in the germline V gene (reference sequence). The CDR3 is CATSPTGQNTETFF. CDR3 DNA sequence: TGCGCCACCAGCCCCACAGGGCAAAACACTGAAACTTTCTTT.

A note on this clonotype: Possible read error: a much larger clone is one base away. The chain has TRBV30 and TRBJ1-1; D is unresolved. This CDR3 contains 13 residues. Germline CDR1 reads GTSNPN; CDR2 reads SVGIG (reference sequence). CDR3 residues: CAWSVLWATETFF. The CDR3 DNA follows: TGTGCCTGGAGTGTACTTTGGGCCACTGAAACTTTCTTT.

In nucleotides, the CDR3 is TGCGCCAGCAGCTTGTGGACTACGAATAGTGAGCAGTTCTTC. As protein: CASSLWTTNSEQFF. This chain joins TRBV5-1 and TRBJ2-1, with D tentatively TRBD2 (6 bases). Trimming took off 1 base at V and 9 bases at J, with 14 bases between the two ends. CDR1 SGHRS and CDR2 YFSETQ come from the germline V gene. The CDR3 loop spans 14 amino acids. The full variable domain, with the rest looked up from reference TRBV5-1 and TRBJ2-1, is KAGVTQTPRYLIKTRGQQVTLSCSPISGHRSVSWYQQTPGQGLQFLFEYFSETQRNKGNFPGRFSGRQFSNSRSEMNVSTLELGDSALYLCASSLWTTNSEQFFGPGTRLTVL.

The gene calls are TRBV4-1 and TRBJ1-1, with D possibly TRBD1 on 5 matching bases. Germline CDR1 MGHRA, CDR2 YSYEKL. The CDR3 contains 15 residues. V was shortened by 3 bases and J by 1 base, with 12 bases between the two germline ends. CDR3 sequence reads: CASSQFGTANTEAFF. Here the CDR3 DNA reads TGCGCCAGCAGCCAGTTCGGGACGGCGAACACTGAAGCTTTCTTT.

This rearrangement joins TRBV7-9 to TRBJ2-3; 12 bases are shared with TRBD2. The V and J ends lost 11 bases and 5 bases, in that order; junction bases with no gene match: 11. In germline, CDR1 is SEHNR, CDR2 FQNEAQ (reference sequence). The CDR3 spans 15 residues. CDR3 coding DNA: TGTGCCGAAGGCGCTAGCGGGAGGGAGGGAGATACGCAGTATTTT. Residues: CAEGASGREGDTQYF.

The V call is TRBV2, the J call TRBJ1-2; no clear D gene. This CDR3 region has 12 residues. Germline lookup yields CDR1 SNHLY and CDR2 FYNNEI. V was trimmed by 6 bases and J by 7 bases, leaving 12 bases between them. The CDR3 DNA sequence: TGTGCCAGCAGGCGGTTCTTAATTGGCTACACCTTC. The encoded protein is CASRRFLIGYTF.

This clonotype occurred a few times. V and J are TRBV20-1 and TRBJ2-7, with a possible D match to TRBD1 (5 bases). Deletions cut 1 base from V and 3 bases from J, with 10 bases between. The length of the CDR3 is 13 residues. Germline CDR1 reads DFQATT; CDR2 reads SNEGSKA (reference sequence). Written as DNA, the CDR3 is TGCAGTGCTAGAGGCCCCAGGGTCTACGAGCAGTACTTC. It specifies CSARGPRVYEQYF.

This clonotype appeared a few times. V gene TRBV12-5 combines with J gene TRBJ1-1; D perhaps matches TRBD1 (5 bases). Trimming removed 1 base at V and 5 bases at J, with 5 bases between. The germline V gene encodes CDR1 LGHNT and CDR2 FRNRAP. The CDR3 covers 12 residues. The CDR3 nucleotides are TGTGCTAGTGGTTTGGGACAGACTGAAGCTTTCTTT. Translated: CASGLGQTEAFF.

On this clonotype itself: The junction departs from the called germline gene at one end, perhaps through a read error. The CDR3 is CASTEPGTSGRAGADTQYF. CDR3 sequence (DNA): TGTGCCAGCACTGAACCCGGGACTAGCGGGAGGGCCGGGGCGGATACGCAGTATTTT. The chain has TRBV25-1 and TRBJ2-3; 16 bases map to TRBD2. The germline V gene has CDR1 MGHDK and CDR2 SYGVNS. The CDR3 totals 19 residues.

The chain has TRBV20-1 and TRBJ1-2; 8 nucleotides line up with TRBD1. Germline assignment: CDR1 DFQATT and CDR2 SNEGSKA (reference sequence). The CDR3 contains 14 residues. After removal of 0 bases from V and 4 bases from J, the junction contained 4 bases not matched to a gene. The CDR3 sequence: CSARDPGGPYGYTF. The CDR3 nucleotides are TGCAGTGCTAGAGATCCAGGGGGCCCCTATGGCTACACCTTC.

J is TRBJ2-2 and V is TRBV29-1; D remains unclear. CDR3 size: 13 residues. V was trimmed by 6 bases and J by 1 base, leaving 9 bases between them. Germline V lookup: CDR1 SQVTM, CDR2 ANQGSEA. DNA for the CDR3: TGCAGCGTAGGGCTGCTGAACACCGGGGAGCTGTTTTTT. Amino acid sequence: CSVGLLNTGELFF.

V gene TRBV15 combines with J gene TRBJ2-3; 8 nucleotides match TRBD1. This CDR3 spans 17 amino acids. CDR1 and CDR2 (germline): LNHNV, YYDKDF (reference sequence). V lost 6 bases, J lost 1 base, and 12 bases stayed unmatched. CDR3 sequence reads: CATSTTGTGGGTDTQYF. The CDR3 bases are TGTGCCACCAGTACCACCGGGACAGGCGGAGGCACAGATACGCAGTATTTT.